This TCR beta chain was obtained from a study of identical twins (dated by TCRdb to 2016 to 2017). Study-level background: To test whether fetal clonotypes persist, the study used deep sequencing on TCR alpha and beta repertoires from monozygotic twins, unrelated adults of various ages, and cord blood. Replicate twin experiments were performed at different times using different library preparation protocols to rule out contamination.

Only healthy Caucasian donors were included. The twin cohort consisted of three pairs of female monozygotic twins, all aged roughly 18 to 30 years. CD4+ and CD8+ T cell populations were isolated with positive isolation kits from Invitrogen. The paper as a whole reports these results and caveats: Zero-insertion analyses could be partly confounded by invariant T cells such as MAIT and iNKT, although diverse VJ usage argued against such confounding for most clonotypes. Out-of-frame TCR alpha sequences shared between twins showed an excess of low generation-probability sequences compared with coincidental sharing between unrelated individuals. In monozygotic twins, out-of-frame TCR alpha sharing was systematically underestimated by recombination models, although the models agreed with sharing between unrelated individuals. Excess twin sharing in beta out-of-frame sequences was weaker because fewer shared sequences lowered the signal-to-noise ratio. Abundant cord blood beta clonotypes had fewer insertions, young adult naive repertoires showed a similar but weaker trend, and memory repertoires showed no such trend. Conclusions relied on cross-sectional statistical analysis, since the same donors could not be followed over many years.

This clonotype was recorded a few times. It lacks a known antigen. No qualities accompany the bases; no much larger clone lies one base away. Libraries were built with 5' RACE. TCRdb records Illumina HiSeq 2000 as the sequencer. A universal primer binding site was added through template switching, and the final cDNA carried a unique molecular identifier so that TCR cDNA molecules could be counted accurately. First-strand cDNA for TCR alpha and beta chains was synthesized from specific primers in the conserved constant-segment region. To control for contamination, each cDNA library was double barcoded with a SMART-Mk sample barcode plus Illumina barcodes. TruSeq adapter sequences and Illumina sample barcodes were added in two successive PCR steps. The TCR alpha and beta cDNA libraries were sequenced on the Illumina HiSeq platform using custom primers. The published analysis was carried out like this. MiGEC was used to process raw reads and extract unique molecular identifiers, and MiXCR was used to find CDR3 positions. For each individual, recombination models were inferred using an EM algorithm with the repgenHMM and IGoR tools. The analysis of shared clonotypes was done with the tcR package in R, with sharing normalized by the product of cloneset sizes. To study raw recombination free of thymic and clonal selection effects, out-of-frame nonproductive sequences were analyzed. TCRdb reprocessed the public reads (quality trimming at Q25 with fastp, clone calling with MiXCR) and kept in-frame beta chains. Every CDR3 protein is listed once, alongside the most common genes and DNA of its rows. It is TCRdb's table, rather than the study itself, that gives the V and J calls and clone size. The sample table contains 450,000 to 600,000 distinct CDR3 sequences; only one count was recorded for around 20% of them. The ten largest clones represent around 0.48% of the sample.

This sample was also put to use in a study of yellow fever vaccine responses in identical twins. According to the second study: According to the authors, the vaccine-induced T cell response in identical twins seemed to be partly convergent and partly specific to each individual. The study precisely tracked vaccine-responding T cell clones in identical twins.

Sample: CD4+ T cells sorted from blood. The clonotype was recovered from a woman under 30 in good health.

This receptor has the CDR3 CSARYRGELFF. The sequence in DNA is TGCAGTGCTAGGTATCGCGGGGAGCTGTTTTTT. This chain is built from TRBV20-1 and TRBJ2-2; there is no confident call for the D gene. The germline V gene (reference sequence) gives CDR1 as DFQATT and CDR2 as SNEGSKA. The V end loses 3 bases and the J end loses 7 bases, and a stretch of 6 bases separates them. Reading from cysteine to phenylalanine, the CDR3 counts 11 amino acids. The CDR3 DNA has 33 bases and is translated from base 1.